A single sample gave rise to the 29 T cell receptor beta chains below, sequenced in a study of cytomegalovirus exposure and HLA in healthy donors. 13 Jbeta primers and 60 Vbeta primers were used for the PCR. Generated by immunoSEQ multiplex PCR, the TCRdb table keeps only in-frame clones and is missing some. Of 150,000 to 200,000 clones in the sample, 79% were seen once. Sequencing was carried out using PBMCs. These receptors came from a woman in her thirties in good health and CMV-seropositive.

This rearrangement joins TRBV27 to TRBJ2-2; D is possibly TRBD1 (5 bases). Trimming left V 3 bases short and J 3 bases short, with 8 bases between. Germline CDR1 is MNHEY and CDR2 is SMNVEV (reference sequence). There are 14 residues in the CDR3. The CDR3 region is CASSLLRDTGELFF. As DNA, the CDR3 is TGTGCCAGCAGTTTGCTCAGGGACACCGGGGAGCTGTTTTTT.

The CDR3 spells CASSYSIWGQGDGYTF. Written as DNA, the CDR3 is TGTGCCAGCAGTTACTCGATTTGGGGACAGGGAGATGGCTACACCTTC. This chain connects TRBV6-5 to TRBJ1-2; 9 nucleotides line up with TRBD1. J gave up 6 bases and V 0 bases, and 8 bases lay outside the gene matches. This CDR3 comprises 16 residues. From germline, CDR1 is MNHEY and CDR2 SVGAGI.

The rearrangement uses TRBV7-9 and TRBJ2-7; 12 bases agree with TRBD1. The CDR3 sequence is 15 residues long. V gave up 4 bases and J gave up 7 bases; unmatched junction bases: 8. Germline CDR1 is SEHNR and CDR2 is FQNEAQ (reference sequence). CDR3 in amino acids: CASSWGTGGAWEQYF. For the CDR3, the DNA is TGTGCCAGCAGCTGGGGGACAGGGGGCGCGTGGGAGCAGTACTTC.

The V and J genes are TRBV5-1 and TRBJ2-3; the match to TRBD2 covers 12 bases. J lost 9 bases, V lost 4 bases, and 12 bases had no gene match. The V gene's germline CDR1 is SGHRS and CDR2 YFSETQ. The CDR3 extends over 16 amino acids. This CDR3 is CASSPPLAGGSVTQYF. In nucleotides, the CDR3 is TGCGCCAGCAGCCCCCCCCTAGCGGGAGGGTCGGTAACGCAGTATTTT.

As DNA, the CDR3 is TGCGCCAGCAGGCCCACAGGCTTGAACACCGGGGAGCTGTTTTTT. Amino acids: CASRPTGLNTGELFF. The rearrangement links TRBV4-1 to TRBJ2-2; D might be TRBD1 (5 bases). The CDR3 is 15 amino acids. Trimming removed 6 bases from V and 1 base from J, with 12 bases in between. The germline V gene encodes CDR1 MGHRA and CDR2 YSYEKL.

V gene TRBV21-1 combines with J gene TRBJ1-1; whether TRBD1, the table's D call, matches the DNA was not checked. TRBV21-1 is deemed a pseudogene. This CDR3 comprises 18 residues. CDR3: CASSTPGHRDRENTEAFF. The CDR3 DNA follows: TGTGCCAGCAGCACACCCGGTCACCGGGACAGGGAGAACACTGAAGCTTTCTTT.

V usage is TRBV6-5 and J usage is TRBJ2-1, with 7 bases identical to TRBD1. This CDR3 is built from 16 residues. Per germline, CDR1 MNHEY and CDR2 SVGAGI. V shed 2 bases and J 7 bases; nucleotides not matched to a gene: 11. CDR3 residues: CASSYGLTGTENEQFF. CDR3 in DNA: TGTGCCAGCAGTTACGGGCTGACAGGGACGGAAAATGAGCAGTTCTTC.

The chain links TRBV7-9 to TRBJ1-5; TRBD1 matches at 8 bases. The CDR3 contains 14 residues. V dropped 1 base and J dropped 7; count of bases not matched to a gene: 3. Germline CDR1 and CDR2: SEHNR and FQNEAQ (reference sequence). CDR3 residues: CASSLGTGRQPQHF. The DNA of the CDR3 is TGTGCCAGCAGCTTAGGGACAGGGAGACAGCCCCAGCATTTT.

In its sample, this clone was seen once. The J gene is TRBJ2-3, the V gene TRBV5-1; 7 bases map to TRBD1. The length of the CDR3 is 16 residues. J was trimmed by 2 bases and V by 0 bases; bases with no gene match: 6. The germline V gene encodes CDR1 SGHRS and CDR2 YFSETQ. The CDR3 region is CASSLARDSYTDTQYF. CDR3 nucleotide sequence: TGCGCCAGCAGCTTGGCCCGGGACAGCTACACAGATACGCAGTATTTT. The full variable domain, with the rest looked up from reference TRBV5-1 and TRBJ2-3, is KAGVTQTPRYLIKTRGQQVTLSCSPISGHRSVSWYQQTPGQGLQFLFEYFSETQRNKGNFPGRFSGRQFSNSRSEMNVSTLELGDSALYLCASSLARDSYTDTQYFGPGTRLTVL.

The chain employs TRBV1 and TRBJ2-3; TRBD2, as called in the table, went unchecked against the DNA. TRBV1 is termed a pseudogene. This CDR3 is 19 amino acids long. CDR3 nucleotides: TGCACCAGCAGCCAACCGGAGGGTAGCGGGAGGTACTCCACAGATACGCAGTATTTT. Translation: CTSSQPEGSGRYSTDTQYF.

The chain carries TRBV13 and TRBJ2-5; tentatively, D is TRBD2 (6 bases). With 5 bases removed from V and 0 bases from J, the gap between germline ends came to 16 bases. Germline CDR1 reads PRHDT; CDR2 reads FYEKMQ (reference sequence). The CDR3 has 16 residues. In DNA form, the CDR3 reads TGTGCCAGCAGCCTCCTCGGGAGTGGGTACCAAGAGACCCAGTACTTC. It yields the protein CASSLLGSGYQETQYF. The full variable domain, completed using reference TRBV13 and TRBJ2-5, is AAGVIQSPRHLIKEKRETATLKCYPIPRHDTVYWYQQGPGQDPQFLISFYEKMQSDKGSIPDRFSAQQFSDYHSELNMSSLELGDSALYFCASSLLGSGYQETQYFGPGTRLLVL.

The chain links TRBV6-1 to TRBJ1-1; perhaps TRBD1 as D (6 bases). Trimming removed 7 bases at V and 12 bases at J, with 15 bases between. The CDR3 has 11 residues. The germline V gene encodes CDR1 MNHNS and CDR2 SASEGT. The CDR3, as DNA: TGTGCCAGCACCCCCAACAGGGATACTTTCTTT. This sequence encodes CASTPNRDTFF.

The rearrangement links TRBV7-9 to TRBJ2-2, with D possibly TRBD2 on 5 matching bases. Trimming removed 5 bases at V and 7 bases at J, with 14 bases between. The CDR3 is 14 amino acids. The germline V gene encodes CDR1 SEHNR and CDR2 FQNEAQ (reference sequence). The chain's CDR3 is CASSRSPSLGELFF. In DNA, the CDR3 is TGTGCCAGCAGCAGGTCACCTAGCCTCGGGGAGCTGTTTTTT.

In this sample, this clone turned up once. The chain links TRBV4-1 to TRBJ2-2; 8 bases match TRBD1. V was clipped by 4 bases and J by 1 base; unmatched bases: 8. There are 17 residues in the CDR3. Per the germline V gene, CDR1 is MGHRA and CDR2 is YSYEKL. In DNA, the CDR3 is TGCGCCAGCAGCCGACATGCCGGGACAGGGAACACCGGGGAGCTGTTTTTT. Its translation: CASSRHAGTGNTGELFF.

The chain joins TRBV7-8 to TRBJ2-7, with 7 bases fitting TRBD1. Losses at the gene ends were 2 bases for V and 0 bases for J; bases not matched to a gene: 7. Germline V gene sequence: CDR1 SGHVS, CDR2 FQNEAQ. The CDR3 sequence is 16 residues long. In nucleotides, the CDR3 is TGTGCCAGCAGCTTAAGGGGGCGGACCTCCTCCTACGAGCAGTACTTC. It yields the protein CASSLRGRTSSYEQYF.

The chain links TRBV12-5 to TRBJ2-1; 11 bases fit TRBD2. J lost 4 bases, V lost 6 bases, and 8 bases had no gene match. The CDR3 consists of 16 residues. Germline CDR1 reads LGHNT; CDR2 reads FRNRAP. The DNA for the CDR3 is TGTGCTAGTGGGCGACCCCTAGCGGGAGGTTACAATGAGCAGTTCTTC. It codes for CASGRPLAGGYNEQFF.

This clone was observed once. V gene TRBV5-1 combines with J gene TRBJ2-3, with D maybe TRBD1 (5 bases). CDR1 is SGHRS, CDR2 YFSETQ, per germline. V dropped 0 bases and J dropped 0 bases, with 14 bases sitting between them. The CDR3 loop spans 17 amino acids. DNA for the CDR3: TGCGCCAGCAGCTTGGAGGGGATGGTTCCAAGCACAGATACGCAGTATTTT. It is translated as CASSLEGMVPSTDTQYF.

This chain connects TRBV7-2 to TRBJ2-2; TRBD2 agrees at 8 bases. Per the germline V gene, CDR1 is SGHTA and CDR2 is FQGNSA. The CDR3 has 15 amino acids. Trimming took 4 bases from V and 4 from J; bases not matched to a gene: 5. The CDR3 protein is CASSSLAGSTGELFF. The CDR3, as DNA: TGTGCCAGCAGCTCTTTAGCGGGAAGCACCGGGGAGCTGTTTTTT. The full variable domain, its missing parts supplied by reference TRBV7-2 and TRBJ2-2, is GAGVSQSPSNKVTEKGKDVELRCDPISGHTALYWYRQSLGQGLEFLIYFQGNSAPDKSGLPSDRFSAERTGGSVSTLTIQRTQQEDSAVYLCASSSLAGSTGELFFGEGSRLTVL.

The chain carries TRBV6-5 and TRBJ2-7, with 8 bases aligning to TRBD1. CDR1 is MNHEY, CDR2 SVGAGI, per germline. The CDR3 sequence is 13 residues long. J gave up 3 bases and V 2 bases, and 0 bases lay outside the gene matches. CDR3 amino acids: CASSYGTGYEQYF. CDR3 coding DNA: TGTGCCAGCAGTTACGGGACAGGCTACGAGCAGTACTTC.

The V gene is TRBV19, the J gene TRBJ1-2; TRBD1 matches at 7 bases. The CDR3 runs 11 residues. Germline CDR1 reads LNHDA; CDR2 reads SQIVND (reference sequence). V gave up 7 bases and J gave up 8 bases; unmatched junction bases: 4. In DNA form, the CDR3 reads TGTGCCAGTAAGACAGGGCGGGGCTACACCTTC. Its translation: CASKTGRGYTF.

The chain employs TRBV5-8 and TRBJ1-5; D is unclear. The CDR3 has 15 residues. Germline CDR1 and CDR2: SGHTS and YDEGEE. V lost 4 bases to trimming and J lost 1 base, with 12 bases between them. The CDR3 DNA reads TGTGCCAGCAGCCCTAGGAGCGGGAGCAATCAGCCCCAGCATTTT. It translates to CASSPRSGSNQPQHF.

This chain connects TRBV11-3 to TRBJ1-3; D uncertain. The CDR3 consists of 14 residues. Germline V gene sequence: CDR1 SGHNT, CDR2 YENEEA. Trimming shortened V by 1 base and J by 0 bases, and 4 bases separated the two germline ends. Here the CDR3 reads CASSLGSSGNTIYF. The DNA of the CDR3 is TGTGCCAGCAGCTTAGGGAGCTCTGGAAACACCATATATTTT.

The chain couples TRBV15 to TRBJ2-2; 10 bases map to TRBD2. The germline gives CDR1 LNHNV, CDR2 YYDKDF (reference sequence). The ends lost 5 bases at V and 6 bases at J; junction bases unmatched: 6. This CDR3 comprises 15 residues. CDR3 in amino acids: CATSRSGRAAGELFF. The CDR3 DNA reads TGTGCCACCAGCCGCAGCGGGAGGGCCGCCGGGGAGCTGTTTTTT. Based on the CDR3 plus reference TRBV15 and TRBJ2-2, the full variable domain is DAMVIQNPRYQVTQFGKPVTLSCSQTLNHNVMYWYQQKSSQAPKLLFHYYDKDFNNEADTPDNFQSRRPNTSFCFLDIRSPGLGDTAMYLCATSRSGRAAGELFFGEGSRLTVL.

V gene TRBV2 combines with J gene TRBJ2-2; D unclear. The length of the CDR3 is 13 residues. Germline V gene lookup returns CDR1 SNHLY and CDR2 FYNNEI. V was shortened by 1 base and J by 4 bases, with 4 bases between the two germline ends. CDR3 in DNA: TGTGCCAGCAGTGAAGAAGCCACCGGGGAGCTGTTTTTT. Its protein product is CASSEEATGELFF.

V usage is TRBV11-3 and J usage is TRBJ2-7; TRBD1 aligns across 11 bases. CDR3 length equals 14 residues. Trimming removed 7 bases from V and 4 bases from J; junction bases left unmatched: 6. Germline V gene sequence: CDR1 SGHNT, CDR2 YENEEA. CDR3 region: CASTAGTGGYEQYF. Written as DNA, the CDR3 is TGTGCCAGCACTGCAGGGACAGGGGGTTACGAGCAGTACTTC.

The genes are TRBV4-1 and TRBJ1-6, with a tentative D call TRBD1 (6 bases). Looked up from germline, CDR1 is MGHRA and CDR2 is YSYEKL. The CDR3 extends over 14 amino acids. Trimming took off 0 bases at V and 14 bases at J, with 14 bases between the two ends. CDR3 coding DNA: TGCGCCAGCAGCCAAGAGGCCGCAGGGGTGGCCCTCCACTTT. It yields the protein CASSQEAAGVALHF.

CDR3 bases: TGTGCCATCAACGGGACATTGAAGGGAAGCAATCAGCCCCAGCATTTT. It specifies CAINGTLKGSNQPQHF. The V gene is TRBV10-3, the J gene TRBJ1-5; weak D call: TRBD1 (6 bases). CDR3 length: 16 residues. Trimming pared 7 bases from V and 1 base from J, leaving 17 bases between. Germline values: CDR1 ENHRY, CDR2 SYGVKD.

This clone was observed a handful of times. The chain joins TRBV28 to TRBJ1-1; D is uncertain. The CDR3 has 16 amino acids. From germline, CDR1 is MDHEN and CDR2 SYDVKM. Between the trimmed V and J ends, which lost 4 bases and 6 bases, there was a span of 21 bases. The CDR3 sequence: CASSSPRVGARAEAFF. The CDR3 coding sequence is TGTGCCAGCAGTTCTCCCCGGGTGGGCGCGAGGGCTGAAGCTTTCTTT.

The V gene is TRBV5-5, the J gene TRBJ1-3; D call uncertain. The CDR3 spans 16 residues. The V end was cut by 0 bases, the J end by 0 bases, with 10 bases between. Germline-derived CDR1 and CDR2 are SGHKS and YYEKEE (reference sequence). DNA of the CDR3: TGTGCCAGCAGCTTGGAGGCGGCAATCTCTGGAAACACCATATATTTT. Its protein product is CASSLEAAISGNTIYF.